The table lists the clone carrying this TCR beta chain with many counts. These data belong to a study of shared clonotypes between healthy human individuals. Each unsorted PBMC replicate got 300 ng genomic DNA, 25,000 to 30,000 genomes. Repertoires were generated with immunoSEQ multiplex PCR, while TCRdb's copy carries only in-frame clones and drops some. The data hold around 530,000 clones, with around 78% observed a single time. The CDR3 length is 14 residues. Trimming removed 0 bases at V and 2 bases at J, with 8 bases between. In germline, CDR1 is SEHNR, CDR2 FQNEAQ (reference sequence). The receptor comes from a woman aged 40 to 50 in good health. Some clones in this sample may be carry-over from other donors' samples. V is TRBV7-9 and J is TRBJ2-7; weak D call: TRBD2 (5 bases). Sequencing was carried out using PBMCs. The CDR3 nucleotides are TGTGCCAGCAGCTTAGCAGGAGGCACCTACGAGCAGTACTTC. Translating gives CASSLAGGTYEQYF.